These T cell receptor beta chains were read from a single sample in a study of PD-1 blockade in mismatch repair-deficient tumors. Libraries were prepared by immunoSEQ multiplex PCR; TCRdb keeps only in-frame clonotypes and omits some of them. The profile shows more than 30,000 clones, 70% to 90% of them singletons. The starting material was peripheral blood, obtained about 81 weeks after starting pembrolizumab. These receptors all stem from an adult with mismatch repair-deficient cancer. CDR3s include the opening cysteine and the closing phenylalanine or tryptophan. Each record gives: clone size, D gene, V gene, J gene, CDR3 DNA, CDR3 protein. A D gene is named only where the DNA matches it firmly. A row's size may be missing; if present it is once, few, many or a size class.

once,.,TRBV11-2,TRBJ1-2,TGTGCCAGCAGCTTAGATAGCGGGTATGGCTACACCTTC,CASSLDSGYGYTF
.,.,TRBV18,TRBJ1-2,TGTGCCAGCTCACCACTAGGAACGACTAACTATGGCTACACCTTC,CASSPLGTTNYGYTF
.,TRBD2,TRBV6-5,TRBJ2-3,TGTGCCAGTAAGCGGGGCCACACAGATACGCAGTATTTT,CASKRGHTDTQYF
.,TRBD1,TRBV28,TRBJ1-2,TGTGCCAGCAGTTTGGCCCTGGGACAGGGAGACGGCTACACCTTC,CASSLALGQGDGYTF
.,TRBD2,TRBV11-2,TRBJ2-1,TGTGCCAGCAGCTCCTCTCCTCGACTAGCCGCCTACAATGAGCAGTTCTTC,CASSSSPRLAAYNEQFF
once,.,TRBV30,TRBJ1-1,TGTGCCTGGAGCCCCAATTTAGGGGGTGAAGCTTTCTTT,CAWSPNLGGEAFF
.,.,TRBV6-5,TRBJ1-2,TGTGCCAGCAGTTACTCAAGACATGCTGATGGCTACACCTTC,CASSYSRHADGYTF
.,TRBD1,TRBV15,TRBJ1-5,TGTGCCACCAGCAACCGGACAGGGGCACGCAATCAGCCCCAGCATTTT,CATSNRTGARNQPQHF
.,.,TRBV19,TRBJ1-1,TGTGCCAGTAGTATCAGTGTGGCTCCCGGCGGGGCTTTCTTT,CASSISVAPGGAFF
.,TRBD2,TRBV14,TRBJ2-5,TGTGCCAGCCGGACTAGCGGCCAAGAGACCCAGTACTTC,CASRTSGQETQYF
few,.,TRBV11-1,TRBJ1-2,TGTGCCAGCAGCTGGGGATCAGGGAGTAACTATGGCTACACCTTC,CASSWGSGSNYGYTF
.,.,TRBV5-4,TRBJ2-2,TGTGCCAGCAGCGTTGAGGACACCGGGGAGCTGTTTTTT,CASSVEDTGELFF
.,TRBD1,TRBV7-2,TRBJ1-5,TGTGCCAGCAGCTTGACAGGGATCCCCCAGCATTTT,CASSLTGIPQHF
.,.,TRBV5-1,TRBJ1-1,TGCGCCAGCAGCCCAGATGGGGCGAACACTGAAGCTTTCTTT,CASSPDGANTEAFF
.,TRBD1,TRBV9,TRBJ2-1,TGTGCCAGCAGCGCCACAGGGGATCTTTACAATGAGCAGTTCTTC,CASSATGDLYNEQFF
few,.,TRBV4-2,TRBJ1-2,TGTGCCAGCAGCCAGGTTACGGGTGGCTACACCTTC,CASSQVTGGYTF
.,.,TRBV28,TRBJ1-2,TGTGCCAGCAGTCCAGACCTCCTGGGACGGCAAGATGGCTACACCTTC,CASSPDLLGRQDGYTF
.,.,TRBV6-5,TRBJ1-1,TGTGCCAGCAGTTACCTCGGCGAACGCACTGAAGCTTTCTTT,CASSYLGERTEAFF
.,.,TRBV7-9,TRBJ2-7,TGTGCCAGCAGCTTAGTGTCGTCGCCCGAGCAGTACTTC,CASSLVSSPEQYF
.,.,TRBV5-1,TRBJ1-1,TGCGCCAGCAGCTCGGAGGCCCCGAACACTGAAGCTTTCTTT,CASSSEAPNTEAFF
.,.,TRBV30,TRBJ1-3,TGTGCCTGGAGTAATCTCTCTGGAAACACCATATATTTT,CAWSNLSGNTIYF
.,TRBD1,TRBV7-2,TRBJ1-1,TGTGGTACAGGGGGAGCGAACACTGAAGCTTTCTTT,CGTGGANTEAFF